This T cell receptor beta chain was documented in a study of T cells in Graves' hyperthyroidism and ophthalmopathy. General study points: A model using 13 V-J features told ophthalmopathy apart from stable hyperthyroidism.

Amplification of TCR beta CDR3 regions used RNA as the template. The TCR CDR3 was amplified in a first-round RT-PCR using the HTBI primer set. TCRdb reprocessed the multiplex PCR reads via MiXCR and lists one record per CDR3 protein. The sample records over 700,000 distinct CDR3 sequences, around a third being singletons. Trimming removed 10 bases from V and 1 base from J, with 7 bases in between. Germline V CDR1 and CDR2: MNHEY, SVGAGI. The CDR3 is 11 amino acids. This clonotype has at least ten counts. Its antigen is not known. The chain employs TRBV6-5 and TRBJ1-1; D gene uncertain. The origin of this receptor is a woman between 40 and 50 years old with Graves' hyperthyroidism. Sequencing used blood. The CDR3 DNA sequence: TGTGCCACCACAACGAACACTGAAGCTTTCTTT. This encodes CATTTNTEAFF.